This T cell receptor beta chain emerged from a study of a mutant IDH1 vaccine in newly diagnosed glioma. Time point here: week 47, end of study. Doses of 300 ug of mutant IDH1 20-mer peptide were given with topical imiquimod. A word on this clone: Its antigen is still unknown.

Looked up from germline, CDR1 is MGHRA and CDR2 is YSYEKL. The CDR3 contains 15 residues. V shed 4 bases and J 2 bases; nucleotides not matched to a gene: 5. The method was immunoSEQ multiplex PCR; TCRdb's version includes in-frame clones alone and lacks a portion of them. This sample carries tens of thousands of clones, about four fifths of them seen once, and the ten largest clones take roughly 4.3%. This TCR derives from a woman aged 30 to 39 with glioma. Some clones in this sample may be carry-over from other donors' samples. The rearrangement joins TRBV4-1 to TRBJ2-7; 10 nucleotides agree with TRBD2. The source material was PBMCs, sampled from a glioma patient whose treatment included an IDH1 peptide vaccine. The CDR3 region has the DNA TGCGCCAGCAGCCCTAGCGGGAGCCCTGCCTACGAGCAGTACTTC. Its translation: CASSPSGSPAYEQYF.